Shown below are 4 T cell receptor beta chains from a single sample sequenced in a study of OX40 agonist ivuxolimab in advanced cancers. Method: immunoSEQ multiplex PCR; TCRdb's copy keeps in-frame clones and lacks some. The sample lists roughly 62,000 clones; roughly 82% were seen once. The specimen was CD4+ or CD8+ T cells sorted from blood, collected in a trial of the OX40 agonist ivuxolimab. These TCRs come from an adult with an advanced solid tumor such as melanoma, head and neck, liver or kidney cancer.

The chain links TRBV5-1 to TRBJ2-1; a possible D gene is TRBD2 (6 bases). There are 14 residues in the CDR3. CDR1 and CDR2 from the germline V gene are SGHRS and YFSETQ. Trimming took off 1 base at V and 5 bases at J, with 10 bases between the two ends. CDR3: CASSLRLVNNEQFF. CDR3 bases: TGCGCCAGCAGCTTGAGACTAGTCAACAATGAGCAGTTCTTC.

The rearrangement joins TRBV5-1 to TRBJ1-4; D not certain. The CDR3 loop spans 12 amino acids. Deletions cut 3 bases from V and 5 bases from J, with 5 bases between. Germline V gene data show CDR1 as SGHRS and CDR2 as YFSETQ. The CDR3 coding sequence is TGCGCCAGCAGCTCGCGAAATGAAAAACTGTTTTTT. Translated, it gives CASSSRNEKLFF.

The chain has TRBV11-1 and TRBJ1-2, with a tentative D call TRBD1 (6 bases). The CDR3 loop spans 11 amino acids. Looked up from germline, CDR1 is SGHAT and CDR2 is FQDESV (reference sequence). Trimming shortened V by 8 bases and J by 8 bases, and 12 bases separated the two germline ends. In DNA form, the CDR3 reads TGTGCCAGCCTCAGGGGAACGGGCTACACCTTC. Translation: CASLRGTGYTF.

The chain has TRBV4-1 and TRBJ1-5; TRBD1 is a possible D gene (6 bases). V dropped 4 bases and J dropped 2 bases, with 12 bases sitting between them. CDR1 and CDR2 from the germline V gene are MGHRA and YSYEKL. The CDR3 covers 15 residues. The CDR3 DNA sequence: TGCGCCAGCAGCCCCACCCCAGGGGGCAATCAGCCCCAGCATTTT. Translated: CASSPTPGGNQPQHF.